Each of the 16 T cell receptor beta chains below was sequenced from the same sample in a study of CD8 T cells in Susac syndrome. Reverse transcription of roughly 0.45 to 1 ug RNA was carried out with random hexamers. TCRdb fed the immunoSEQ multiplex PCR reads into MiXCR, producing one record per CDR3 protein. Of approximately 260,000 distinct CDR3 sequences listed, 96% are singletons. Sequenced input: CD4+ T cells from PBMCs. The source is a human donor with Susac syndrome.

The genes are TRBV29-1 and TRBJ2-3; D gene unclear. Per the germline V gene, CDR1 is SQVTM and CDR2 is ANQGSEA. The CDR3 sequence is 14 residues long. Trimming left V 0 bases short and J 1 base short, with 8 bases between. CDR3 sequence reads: CSVEEKLGTDTQYF. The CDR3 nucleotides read TGCAGCGTTGAAGAAAAGCTGGGCACAGATACGCAGTATTTT.

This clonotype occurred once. As DNA, the CDR3 is TGTGCCAGCACCTCGGGGTACTATGAGCAGTTCTTC. Protein: CASTSGYYEQFF. The gene calls are TRBV28 and TRBJ2-1; weak D call: TRBD2 (5 bases). The V and J ends lost 7 bases and 8 bases respectively, with 12 bases between them. Germline V gives CDR1 MDHEN, CDR2 SYDVKM. The CDR3 covers 12 residues.

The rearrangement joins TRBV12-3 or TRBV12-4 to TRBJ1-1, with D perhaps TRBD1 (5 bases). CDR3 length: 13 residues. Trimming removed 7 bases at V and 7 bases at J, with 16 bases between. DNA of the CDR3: TGTGCCAGCAAGCAGCGCGGGGGGAGTGAAGCTTTCTTT. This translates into CASKQRGGSEAFF.

The chain's CDR3 is CASSRGSGEGYHMNTEAFF. DNA for the CDR3: TGTGCCAGCAGCCGGGGTTCCGGGGAGGGCTACCACATGAACACTGAAGCTTTCTTT. The chain uses TRBV5-4 and TRBJ1-1; D not resolved. Per germline, CDR1 SGHNT and CDR2 YYREEE (reference sequence). This CDR3 has 19 amino acids. V lost 4 bases, J lost 0 bases, and 25 bases lay in between.

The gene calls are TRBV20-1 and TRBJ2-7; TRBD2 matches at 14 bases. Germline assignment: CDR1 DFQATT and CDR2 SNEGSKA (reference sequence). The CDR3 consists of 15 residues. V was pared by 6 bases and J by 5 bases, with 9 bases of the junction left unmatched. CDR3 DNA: TGCAGTGCGTTGAGGACTAGCGGGAGGATAGACGAGCAGTACTTC. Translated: CSALRTSGRIDEQYF.

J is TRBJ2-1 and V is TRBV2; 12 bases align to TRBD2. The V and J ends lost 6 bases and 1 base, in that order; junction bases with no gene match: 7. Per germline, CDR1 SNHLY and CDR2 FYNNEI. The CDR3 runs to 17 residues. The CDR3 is CASRTASGRGSYNEQFF. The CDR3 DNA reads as TGTGCCAGCAGAACGGCTAGCGGGAGGGGATCCTACAATGAGCAGTTCTTC. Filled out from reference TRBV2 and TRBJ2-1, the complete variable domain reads EPEVTQTPSHQVTQMGQEVILRCVPISNHLYFYWYRQILGQKVEFLVSFYNNEISEKSEIFDDQFSVERPDGSNFTLKIRSTKLEDSAMYFCASRTASGRGSYNEQFFGPGTRLTVL.

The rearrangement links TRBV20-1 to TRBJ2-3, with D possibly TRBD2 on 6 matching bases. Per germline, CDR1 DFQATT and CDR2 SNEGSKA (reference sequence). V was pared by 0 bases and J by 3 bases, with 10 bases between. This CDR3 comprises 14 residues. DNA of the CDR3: TGCAGTGCTAGAGACCCCGGGACTACAGATACGCAGTATTTT. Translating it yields CSARDPGTTDTQYF.

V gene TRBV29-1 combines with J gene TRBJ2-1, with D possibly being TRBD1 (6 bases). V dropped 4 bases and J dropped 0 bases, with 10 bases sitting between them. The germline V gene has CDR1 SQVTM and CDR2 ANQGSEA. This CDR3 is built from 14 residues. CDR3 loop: CSVVPGASYNEQFF. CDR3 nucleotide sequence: TGCAGCGTTGTGCCAGGGGCCTCCTACAATGAGCAGTTCTTC.

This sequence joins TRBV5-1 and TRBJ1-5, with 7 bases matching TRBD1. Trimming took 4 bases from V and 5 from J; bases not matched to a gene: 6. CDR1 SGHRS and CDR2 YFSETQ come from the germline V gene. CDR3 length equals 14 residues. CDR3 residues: CASSPGTVDQPQHF. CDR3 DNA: TGCGCCAGCAGCCCGGGGACAGTCGATCAGCCCCAGCATTTT. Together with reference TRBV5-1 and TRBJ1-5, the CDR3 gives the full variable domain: KAGVTQTPRYLIKTRGQQVTLSCSPISGHRSVSWYQQTPGQGLQFLFEYFSETQRNKGNFPGRFSGRQFSNSRSEMNVSTLELGDSALYLCASSPGTVDQPQHFGDGTRLSIL.

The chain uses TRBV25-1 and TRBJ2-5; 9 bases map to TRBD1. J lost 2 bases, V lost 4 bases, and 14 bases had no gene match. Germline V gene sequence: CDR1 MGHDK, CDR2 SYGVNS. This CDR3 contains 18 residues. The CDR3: CASSAQIWIGTGQETQYF. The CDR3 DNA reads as TGTGCCAGCAGTGCCCAAATCTGGATCGGGACAGGGCAAGAGACCCAGTACTTC.

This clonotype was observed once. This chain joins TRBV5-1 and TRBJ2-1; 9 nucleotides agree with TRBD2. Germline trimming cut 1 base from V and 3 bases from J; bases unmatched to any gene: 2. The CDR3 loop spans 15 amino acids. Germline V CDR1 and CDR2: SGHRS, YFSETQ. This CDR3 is CASSLRREGYNEQFF. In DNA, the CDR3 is TGCGCCAGCAGCTTGCGGCGGGAGGGCTACAATGAGCAGTTCTTC. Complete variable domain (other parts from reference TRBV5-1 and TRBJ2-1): KAGVTQTPRYLIKTRGQQVTLSCSPISGHRSVSWYQQTPGQGLQFLFEYFSETQRNKGNFPGRFSGRQFSNSRSEMNVSTLELGDSALYLCASSLRREGYNEQFFGPGTRLTVL.

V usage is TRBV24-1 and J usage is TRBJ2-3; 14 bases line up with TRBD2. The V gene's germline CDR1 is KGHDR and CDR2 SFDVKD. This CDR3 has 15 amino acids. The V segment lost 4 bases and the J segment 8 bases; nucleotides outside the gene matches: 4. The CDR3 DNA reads TGTGCCACCAGTGAAGGGACTAGCGGGAGACGTACGCAGTATTTT. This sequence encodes CATSEGTSGRRTQYF.

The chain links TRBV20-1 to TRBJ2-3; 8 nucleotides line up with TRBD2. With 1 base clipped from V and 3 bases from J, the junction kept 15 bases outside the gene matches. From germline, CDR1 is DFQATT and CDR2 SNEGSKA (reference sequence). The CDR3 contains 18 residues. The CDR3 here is CSARGPGTREGLTDTQYF. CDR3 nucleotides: TGCAGTGCTAGAGGCCCCGGGACTAGGGAGGGGTTGACAGATACGCAGTATTTT.

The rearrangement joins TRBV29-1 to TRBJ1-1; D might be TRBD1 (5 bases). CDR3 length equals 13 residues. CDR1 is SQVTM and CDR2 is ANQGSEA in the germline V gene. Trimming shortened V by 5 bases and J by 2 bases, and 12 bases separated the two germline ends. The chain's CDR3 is CSVTLGVNTEAFF. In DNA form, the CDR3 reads TGCAGCGTTACTTTAGGGGTCAACACTGAAGCTTTCTTT.

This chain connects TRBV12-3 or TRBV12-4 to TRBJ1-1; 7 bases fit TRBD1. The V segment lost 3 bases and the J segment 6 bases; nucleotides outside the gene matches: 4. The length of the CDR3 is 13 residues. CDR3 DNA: TGTGCCAGCAGTTTTGGCCAGGGGGCTGAAGCTTTCTTT. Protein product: CASSFGQGAEAFF.

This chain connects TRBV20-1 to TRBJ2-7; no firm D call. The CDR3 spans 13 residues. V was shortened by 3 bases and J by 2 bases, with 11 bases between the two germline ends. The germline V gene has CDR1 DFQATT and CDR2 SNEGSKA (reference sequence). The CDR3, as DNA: TGCAGTGCTAGCGGCGAAAGGACCTACGAGCAGTACTTC. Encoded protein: CSASGERTYEQYF.